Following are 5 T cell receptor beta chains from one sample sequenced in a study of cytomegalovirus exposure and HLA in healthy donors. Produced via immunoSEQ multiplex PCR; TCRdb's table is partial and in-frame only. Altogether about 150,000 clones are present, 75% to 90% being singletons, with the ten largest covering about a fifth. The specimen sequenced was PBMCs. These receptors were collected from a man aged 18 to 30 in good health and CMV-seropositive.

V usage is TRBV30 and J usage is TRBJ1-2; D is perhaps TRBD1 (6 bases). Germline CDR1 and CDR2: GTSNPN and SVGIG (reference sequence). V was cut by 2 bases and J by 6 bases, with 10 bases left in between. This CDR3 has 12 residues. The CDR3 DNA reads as TGTGCCTGGAGTAGGGGGGGGAATGGCTACACCTTC. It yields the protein CAWSRGGNGYTF.

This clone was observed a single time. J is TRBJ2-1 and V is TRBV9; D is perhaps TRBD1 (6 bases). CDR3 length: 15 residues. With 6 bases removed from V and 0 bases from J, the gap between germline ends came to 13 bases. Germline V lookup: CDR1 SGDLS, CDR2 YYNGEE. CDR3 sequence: CASTQDRSSYNEQFF. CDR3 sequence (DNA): TGTGCCAGCACCCAAGACAGGAGCTCCTACAATGAGCAGTTCTTC.

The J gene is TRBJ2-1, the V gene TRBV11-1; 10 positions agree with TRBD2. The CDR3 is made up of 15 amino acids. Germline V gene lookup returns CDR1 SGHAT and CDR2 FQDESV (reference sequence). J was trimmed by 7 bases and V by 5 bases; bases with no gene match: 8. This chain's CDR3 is CASSQIAGGRNEQFF. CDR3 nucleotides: TGTGCCAGCAGCCAAATAGCGGGGGGAAGGAATGAGCAGTTCTTC.

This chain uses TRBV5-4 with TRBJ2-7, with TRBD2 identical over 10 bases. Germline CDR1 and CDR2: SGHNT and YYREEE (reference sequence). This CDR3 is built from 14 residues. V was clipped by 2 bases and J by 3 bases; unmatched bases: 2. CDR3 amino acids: CASSFGTSVYEQYF. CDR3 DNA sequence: TGTGCCAGCAGCTTCGGGACTAGCGTCTACGAGCAGTACTTC.

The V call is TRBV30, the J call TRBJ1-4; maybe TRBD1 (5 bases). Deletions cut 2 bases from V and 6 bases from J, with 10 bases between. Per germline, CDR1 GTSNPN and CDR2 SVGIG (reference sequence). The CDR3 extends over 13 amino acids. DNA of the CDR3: TGTGCCTGGAGTAGCGGAGGGGATGAAAAACTGTTTTTT. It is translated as CAWSSGGDEKLFF.